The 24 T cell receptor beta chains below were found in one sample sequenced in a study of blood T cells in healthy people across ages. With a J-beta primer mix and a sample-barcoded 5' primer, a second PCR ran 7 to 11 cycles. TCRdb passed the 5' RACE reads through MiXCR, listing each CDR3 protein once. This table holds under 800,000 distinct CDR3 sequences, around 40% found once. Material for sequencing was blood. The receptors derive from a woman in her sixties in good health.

CDR3 sequence: CASSQFGQKATNEQFF. The DNA of the CDR3 is TGTGCCAGCAGCCAATTTGGACAGAAGGCTACAAATGAGCAGTTCTTC. The chain is built from TRBV3-1 and TRBJ2-1; D is possibly TRBD1 (6 bases). V lost 2 bases and J lost 7, with 18 bases in between. From germline, CDR1 is LGHDT and CDR2 YNNKEL (reference sequence). This CDR3 has 16 residues.

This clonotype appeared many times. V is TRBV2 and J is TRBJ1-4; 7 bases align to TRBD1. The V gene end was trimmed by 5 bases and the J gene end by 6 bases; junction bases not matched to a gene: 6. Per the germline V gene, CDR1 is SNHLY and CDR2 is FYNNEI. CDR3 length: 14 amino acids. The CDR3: CASSPGQLYEKLFF. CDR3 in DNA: TGTGCCAGCAGTCCGGGACAGCTTTATGAAAAACTGTTTTTT. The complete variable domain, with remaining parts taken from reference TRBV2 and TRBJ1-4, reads EPEVTQTPSHQVTQMGQEVILRCVPISNHLYFYWYRQILGQKVEFLVSFYNNEISEKSEIFDDQFSVERPDGSNFTLKIRSTKLEDSAMYFCASSPGQLYEKLFFGSGTQLSVL.

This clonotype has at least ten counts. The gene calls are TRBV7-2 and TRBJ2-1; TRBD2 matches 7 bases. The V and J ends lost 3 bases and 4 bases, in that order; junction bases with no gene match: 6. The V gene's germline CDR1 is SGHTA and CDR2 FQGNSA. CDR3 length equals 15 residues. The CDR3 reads CASSLGPGGYNEQFF. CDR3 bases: TGTGCCAGCAGCTTGGGGCCGGGGGGATACAATGAGCAGTTCTTC.

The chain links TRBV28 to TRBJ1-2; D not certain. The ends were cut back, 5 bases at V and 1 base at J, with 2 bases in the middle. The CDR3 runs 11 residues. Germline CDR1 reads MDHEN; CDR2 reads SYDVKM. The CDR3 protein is CASSINYGYTF. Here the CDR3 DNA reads TGTGCCAGCAGTATTAACTATGGCTACACCTTC.

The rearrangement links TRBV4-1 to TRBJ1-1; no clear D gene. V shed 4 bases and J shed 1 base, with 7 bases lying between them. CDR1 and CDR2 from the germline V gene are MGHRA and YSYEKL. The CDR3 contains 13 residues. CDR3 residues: CASSPAKNTEAFF. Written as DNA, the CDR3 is TGCGCCAGCAGCCCCGCGAAGAACACTGAAGCTTTCTTT.

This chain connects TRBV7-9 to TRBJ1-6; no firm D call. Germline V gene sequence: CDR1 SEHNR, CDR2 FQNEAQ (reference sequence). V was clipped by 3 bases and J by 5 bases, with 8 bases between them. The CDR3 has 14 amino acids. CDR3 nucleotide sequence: TGTGCCAGCAGCTTTGGAACCGATAATTCACCCCTCCACTTT. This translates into CASSFGTDNSPLHF.

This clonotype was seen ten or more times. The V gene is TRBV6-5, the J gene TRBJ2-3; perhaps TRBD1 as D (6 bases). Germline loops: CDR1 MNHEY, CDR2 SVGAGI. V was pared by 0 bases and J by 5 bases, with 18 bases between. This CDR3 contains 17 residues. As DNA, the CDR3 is TGTGCCAGCAGTTACTCTGCCAGGGGTATTGGTGGAGATACGCAGTATTTT. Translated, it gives CASSYSARGIGGDTQYF.

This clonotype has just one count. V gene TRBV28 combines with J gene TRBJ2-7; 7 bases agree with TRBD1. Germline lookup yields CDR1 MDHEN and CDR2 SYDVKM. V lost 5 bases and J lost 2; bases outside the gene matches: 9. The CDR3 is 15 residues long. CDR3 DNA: TGTGCCAGCAGTACACCCGGGACAGCCCCCTACGAGCAGTACTTC. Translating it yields CASSTPGTAPYEQYF. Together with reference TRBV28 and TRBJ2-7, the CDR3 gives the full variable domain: DVKVTQSSRYLVKRTGEKVFLECVQDMDHENMFWYRQDPGLGLRLIYFSYDVKMKEKGDIPEGYSVSREKKERFSLILESASTNQTSMYLCASSTPGTAPYEQYFGPGTRLTVT.

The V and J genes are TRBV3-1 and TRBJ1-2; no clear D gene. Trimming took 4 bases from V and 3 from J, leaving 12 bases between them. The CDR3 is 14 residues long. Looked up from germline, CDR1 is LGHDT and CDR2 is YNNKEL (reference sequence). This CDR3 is CASSRVGDYYGYTF. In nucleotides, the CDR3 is TGTGCCAGCAGCCGTGTTGGGGATTACTATGGCTACACCTTC.

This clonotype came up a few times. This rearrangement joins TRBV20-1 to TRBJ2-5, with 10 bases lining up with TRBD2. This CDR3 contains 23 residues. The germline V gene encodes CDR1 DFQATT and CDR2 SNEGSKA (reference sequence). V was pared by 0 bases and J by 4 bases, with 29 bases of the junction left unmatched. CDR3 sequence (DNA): TGCAGTGCTAGAGATCCCGCGAGCGAAGGGCTAGCGGGGGCTCCTCAATGGGGAGAGACCCAGTACTTC. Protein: CSARDPASEGLAGAPQWGETQYF.

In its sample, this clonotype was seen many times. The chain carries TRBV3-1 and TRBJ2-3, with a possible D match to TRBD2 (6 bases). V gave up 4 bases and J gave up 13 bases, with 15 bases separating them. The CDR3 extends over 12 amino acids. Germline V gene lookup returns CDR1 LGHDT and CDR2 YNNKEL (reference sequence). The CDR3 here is CASSPIGGGKYF. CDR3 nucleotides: TGTGCCAGCAGCCCAATAGGTGGGGGGAAGTATTTT.

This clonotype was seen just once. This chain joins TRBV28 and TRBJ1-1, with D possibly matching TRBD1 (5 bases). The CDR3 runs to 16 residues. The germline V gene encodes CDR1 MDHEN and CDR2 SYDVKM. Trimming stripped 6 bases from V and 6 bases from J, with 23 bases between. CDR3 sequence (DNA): TGTGCCAGCAGCAGACTTAGGGCGGAGGACATCGCTGAAGCTTTCTTT. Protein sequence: CASSRLRAEDIAEAFF.

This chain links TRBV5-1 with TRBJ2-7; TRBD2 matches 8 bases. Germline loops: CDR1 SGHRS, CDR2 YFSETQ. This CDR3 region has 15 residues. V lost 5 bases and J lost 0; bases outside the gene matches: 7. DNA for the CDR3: TGCGCCAGCAGGAAAGGACTAGCAGGCTCCTACGAGCAGTACTTC. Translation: CASRKGLAGSYEQYF.

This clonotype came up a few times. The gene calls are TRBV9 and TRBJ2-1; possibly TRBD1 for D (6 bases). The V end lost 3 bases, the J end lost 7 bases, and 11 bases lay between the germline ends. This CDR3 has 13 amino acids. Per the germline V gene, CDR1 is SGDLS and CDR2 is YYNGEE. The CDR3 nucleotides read TGTGCCAGCAGCGGTTGGCAGGGGAATGAGCAGTTCTTC. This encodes CASSGWQGNEQFF.

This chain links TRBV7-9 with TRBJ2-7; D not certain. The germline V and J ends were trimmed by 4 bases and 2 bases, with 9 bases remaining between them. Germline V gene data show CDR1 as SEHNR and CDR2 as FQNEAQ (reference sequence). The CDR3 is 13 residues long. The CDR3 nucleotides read TGTGCCAGCAGCTCGGTCACTACCTACGAGCAGTACTTC. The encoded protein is CASSSVTTYEQYF. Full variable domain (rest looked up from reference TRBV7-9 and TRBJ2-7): DTGVSQNPRHKITKRGQNVTFRCDPISEHNRLYWYRQTLGQGPEFLTYFQNEAQLEKSRLLSDRFSAERPKGSFSTLEIQRTEQGDSAMYLCASSSVTTYEQYFGPGTRLTVT.

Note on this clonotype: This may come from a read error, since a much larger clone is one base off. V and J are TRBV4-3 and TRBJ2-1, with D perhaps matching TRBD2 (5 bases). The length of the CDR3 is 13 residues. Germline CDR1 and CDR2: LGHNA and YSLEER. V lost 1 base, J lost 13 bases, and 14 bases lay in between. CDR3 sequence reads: CASSQGGGETQFF. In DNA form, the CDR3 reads TGCGCCAGCAGCCAAGGAGGAGGAGAGACCCAGTTCTTC.

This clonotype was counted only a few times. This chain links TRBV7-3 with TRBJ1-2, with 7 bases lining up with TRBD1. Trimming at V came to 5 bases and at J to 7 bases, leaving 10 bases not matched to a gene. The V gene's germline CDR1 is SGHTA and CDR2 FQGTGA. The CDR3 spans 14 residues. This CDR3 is CASSVGTARGGYTF. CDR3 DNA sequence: TGTGCCAGCAGCGTCGGGACAGCAAGAGGTGGCTACACCTTC. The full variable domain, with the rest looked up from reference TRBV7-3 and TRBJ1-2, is GAGVSQTPSNKVTEKGKYVELRCDPISGHTALYWYRQSLGQGPEFLIYFQGTGAADDSGLPNDRFFAVRPEGSVSTLKIQRTERGDSAVYLCASSVGTARGGYTFGSGTRLTVV.

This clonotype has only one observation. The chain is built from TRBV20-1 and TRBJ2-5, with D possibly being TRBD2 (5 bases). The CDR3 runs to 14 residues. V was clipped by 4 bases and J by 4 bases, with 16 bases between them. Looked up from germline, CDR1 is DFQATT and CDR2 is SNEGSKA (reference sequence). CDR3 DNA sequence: TGCAGTGCTATCGCCCCCCTCGGGGTAGAGACCCAGTACTTC. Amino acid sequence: CSAIAPLGVETQYF.

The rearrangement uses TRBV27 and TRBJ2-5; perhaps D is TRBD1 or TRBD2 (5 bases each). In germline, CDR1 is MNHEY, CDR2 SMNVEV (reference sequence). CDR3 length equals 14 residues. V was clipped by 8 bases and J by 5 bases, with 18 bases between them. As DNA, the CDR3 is TGTGCCAGCGGCGACCTCGGAGAGGGGGAGACCCAGTACTTC. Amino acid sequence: CASGDLGEGETQYF.

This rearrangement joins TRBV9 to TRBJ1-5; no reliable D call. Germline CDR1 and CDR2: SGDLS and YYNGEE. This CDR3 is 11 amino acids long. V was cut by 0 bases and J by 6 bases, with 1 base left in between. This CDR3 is CASSVVQPQHF. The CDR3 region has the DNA TGTGCCAGCAGCGTAGTTCAGCCCCAGCATTTT.

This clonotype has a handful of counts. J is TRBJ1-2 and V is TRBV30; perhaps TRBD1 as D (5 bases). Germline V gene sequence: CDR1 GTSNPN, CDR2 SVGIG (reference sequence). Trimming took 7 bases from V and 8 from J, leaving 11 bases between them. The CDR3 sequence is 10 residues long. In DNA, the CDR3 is TGTGCCTTGACAGTACAAGGCTACACCTTC. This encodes CALTVQGYTF.

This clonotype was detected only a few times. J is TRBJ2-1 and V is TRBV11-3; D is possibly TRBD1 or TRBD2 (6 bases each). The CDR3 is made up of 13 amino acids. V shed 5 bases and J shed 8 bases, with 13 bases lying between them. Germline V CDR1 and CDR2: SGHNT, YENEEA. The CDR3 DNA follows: TGTGCCAGCAGCCTGGGGGGCCCGGATGAGCAGTTCTTC. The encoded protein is CASSLGGPDEQFF. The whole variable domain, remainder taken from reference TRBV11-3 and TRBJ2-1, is EAGVVQSPRYKIIEKKQPVAFWCNPISGHNTLYWYLQNLGQGPELLIRYENEEAVDDSQLPKDRFSAERLKGVDSTLKIQPAELGDSAVYLCASSLGGPDEQFFGPGTRLTVL.

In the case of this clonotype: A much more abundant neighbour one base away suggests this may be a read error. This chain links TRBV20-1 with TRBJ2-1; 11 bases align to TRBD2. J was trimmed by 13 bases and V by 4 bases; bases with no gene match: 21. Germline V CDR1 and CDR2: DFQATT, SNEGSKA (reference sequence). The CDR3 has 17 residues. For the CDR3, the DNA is TGCAGTGCTACCGACTGGGAACTAGCGGGAGATGTGGGGACCCAGTTCTTC. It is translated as CSATDWELAGDVGTQFF.

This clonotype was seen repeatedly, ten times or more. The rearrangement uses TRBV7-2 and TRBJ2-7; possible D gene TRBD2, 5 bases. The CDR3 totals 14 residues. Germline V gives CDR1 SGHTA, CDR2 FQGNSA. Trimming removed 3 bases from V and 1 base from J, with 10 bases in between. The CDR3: CASSLSGFSYEQYF. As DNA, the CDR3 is TGTGCCAGCAGCTTGTCGGGGTTTTCCTACGAGCAGTACTTC. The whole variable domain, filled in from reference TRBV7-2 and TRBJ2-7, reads GAGVSQSPSNKVTEKGKDVELRCDPISGHTALYWYRQSLGQGLEFLIYFQGNSAPDKSGLPSDRFSAERTGGSVSTLTIQRTQQEDSAVYLCASSLSGFSYEQYFGPGTRLTVT.